Sequencing of this T cell receptor beta chain was carried out in a study of cytomegalovirus exposure and HLA in healthy donors. The PCR contained 60 Vbeta and 13 Jbeta primers. Produced via immunoSEQ multiplex PCR; TCRdb's table is partial and in-frame only. The sample records about 140,000 clones, around 84% being singletons. The J segment lost 5 bases and the V segment lost 4 bases, leaving 6 bases of the junction unmatched. Germline V gene data show CDR1 as SGHNT and CDR2 as YYREEE (reference sequence). This CDR3 region has 15 residues. This clone has just one count. The J gene is TRBJ2-7, the V gene TRBV5-4, with 13 bases lining up with TRBD2. The clonotype originates from a man in his fifties or sixties in good health and CMV-seronegative. The sequencing input was PBMCs. CDR3: CASSPGTSGKDEQYF. In nucleotides, the CDR3 is TGTGCCAGCAGCCCGGGGACTAGCGGGAAGGACGAGCAGTACTTC.